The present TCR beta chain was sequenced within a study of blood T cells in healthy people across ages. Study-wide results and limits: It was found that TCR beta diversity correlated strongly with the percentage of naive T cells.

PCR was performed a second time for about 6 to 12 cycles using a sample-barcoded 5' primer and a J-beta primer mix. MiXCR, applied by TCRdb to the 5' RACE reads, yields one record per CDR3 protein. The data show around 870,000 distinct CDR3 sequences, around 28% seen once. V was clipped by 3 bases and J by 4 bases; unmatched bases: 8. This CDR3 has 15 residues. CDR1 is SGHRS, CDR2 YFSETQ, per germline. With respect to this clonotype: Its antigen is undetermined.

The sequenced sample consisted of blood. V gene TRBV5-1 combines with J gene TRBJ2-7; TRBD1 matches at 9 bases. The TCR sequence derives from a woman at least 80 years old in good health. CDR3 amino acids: CASSSIGTGIYEQYF. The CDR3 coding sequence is TGCGCCAGCAGCTCGATCGGGACAGGGATATACGAGCAGTACTTC.